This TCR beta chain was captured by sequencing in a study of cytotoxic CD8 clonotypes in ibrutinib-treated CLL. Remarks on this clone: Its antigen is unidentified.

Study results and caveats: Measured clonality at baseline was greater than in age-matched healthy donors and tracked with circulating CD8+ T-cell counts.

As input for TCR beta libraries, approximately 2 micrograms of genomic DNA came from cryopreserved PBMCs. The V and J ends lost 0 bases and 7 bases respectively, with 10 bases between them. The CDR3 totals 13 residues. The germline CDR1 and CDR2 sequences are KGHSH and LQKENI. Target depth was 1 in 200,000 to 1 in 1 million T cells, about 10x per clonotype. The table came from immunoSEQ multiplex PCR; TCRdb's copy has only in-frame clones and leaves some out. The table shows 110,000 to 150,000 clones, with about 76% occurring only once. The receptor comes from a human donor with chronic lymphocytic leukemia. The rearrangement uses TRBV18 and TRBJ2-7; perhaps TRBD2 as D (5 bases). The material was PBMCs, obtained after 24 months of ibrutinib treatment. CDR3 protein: CASSPPASGEQYF. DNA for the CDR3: TGTGCCAGCTCACCACCAGCCTCGGGGGAGCAGTACTTC.